The source of this TCR beta chain is a study of human T cells and chemical hapten exposure. Study at large: Small differences in pooled library volume mainly drove the variation in TCR yields per sample. Study-level findings and limits: PT1 expanded TCR counts and patch test score correlated positively. TCRs above 1 in 1000 frequency did not change with DPC sensitization.

The sample holds a few counts of this clonotype. What it binds is unknown. Documented time point: patch test 2, 6 weeks after DPC sensitization. Specified treatment: therapeutic diphenylcyclopropenone sensitization with weekly scalp DPC. Only after blood had been drawn was each patch test applied. The germline V gene encodes CDR1 SGHNT and CDR2 YYREEE (reference sequence). Trimming cost V 3 bases and J 2 bases, with 12 bases left between them. The CDR3 covers 14 residues. TCRdb used MiXCR to reprocess the RACE reads, holding one entry per CDR3 protein. Among 75,000 to 90,000 distinct CDR3 sequences, about 10% were seen once, and the ten largest hold approximately 4.7%.

The sample in question was whole blood, obtained in connection with sensitization to the hapten diphenylcyclopropenone (DPC). The receptor's source is a woman in her fifties or sixties with alopecia areata. Some clones in this sample may be carry-over from other donors' samples. The chain recombines TRBV5-4 with TRBJ2-7; D not resolved. CDR3 loop: CASSSRTVAYEQYF. DNA of the CDR3: TGTGCCAGCAGCTCTCGGACGGTTGCCTACGAGCAGTACTTC.